Listed below are T cell receptor beta chains from one sample, sequenced in a study of neurological immune-mediated disorders. TCRdb re-called the 5' RACE reads with MiXCR, one entry per CDR3 protein. The table lists some 89,000 distinct CDR3 sequences, roughly 4.5% of them singletons, with roughly 5.6% in the top ten. The material sequenced was PBMCs. The receptors were sampled from a woman aged 60 to 75 with multiple sclerosis. Each CDR3 is given with its conserved first and last residue. The D gene is left open where the match is weak. Where a row states a size, it is once, few, many or the class of an expanded clone; other rows omit it.

clone_size | j_call | cdr3_length | d_call | v_call | cdr3_aa | cdr3_nt
many | TRBJ2-1 | 12 | . | TRBV20-1 | CSANSGSHEQFF | TGCAGTGCGAATTCAGGGTCCCATGAGCAGTTCTTC
many | TRBJ1-1 | 14 | . | TRBV6-1 | CASSENSLGTEAFF | TGTGCCAGCAGTGAAAACTCGCTGGGTACTGAAGCTTTCTTT
. | TRBJ2-1 | 15 | . | TRBV3-1 | CASRLKTGGRNEQFF | TGTGCCAGCAGACTAAAGACGGGGGGCCGGAATGAGCAGTTCTTC
many | TRBJ2-1 | 16 | TRBD2 | TRBV6-6 | CASSGPSGAGGNEQFF | TGTGCCAGCAGTGGCCCTTCCGGCGCGGGGGGTAATGAGCAGTTCTTC
many | TRBJ1-5 | 15 | . | TRBV3-1 | CASSPTPENNQPQHF | TGTGCCAGCAGCCCGACCCCGGAGAACAATCAGCCCCAGCATTTT
many | TRBJ1-5 | 14 | . | TRBV2 | CASSEPGQGQPQHF | TGTGCCAGCAGTGAACCGGGGCAGGGGCAGCCCCAGCATTTT
many | TRBJ1-1 | 16 | TRBD1 | TRBV2 | CASSEAVGQGGTEAFF | TGTGCCAGCAGTGAAGCTGTAGGACAGGGAGGCACTGAAGCTTTCTTT
many | TRBJ2-4 | 15 | . | TRBV15 | CATSRDPGKGDIQYF | TGTGCCACCAGCAGAGATCCCGGTAAAGGGGACATTCAGTACTTC
many | TRBJ2-2 | 14 | . | TRBV20-1 | CSAQGTLNTGELFF | TGCAGTGCTCAGGGGACACTTAACACCGGGGAGCTGTTTTTT
many | TRBJ1-6 | 13 | . | TRBV20-1 | CSASVREGSPLHF | TGCAGTGCTAGCGTCAGGGAAGGCTCACCCCTCCACTTT
many | TRBJ1-2 | 15 | TRBD1 | TRBV10-3 | CAIGTGQGDTTGYTF | TGTGCCATCGGAACGGGACAGGGTGACACTACCGGCTACACCTTC
many | TRBJ2-3 | 16 | TRBD1 | TRBV5-1 | CASSLGGTGKTDTQYF | TGCGCCAGCAGCTTGGGGGGGACAGGGAAGACAGATACGCAGTATTTT
many | TRBJ1-1 | 15 | TRBD1 | TRBV16 | CASSRFRDRGRKAFF | TGTGCCAGCAGCCGGTTCCGGGACAGGGGACGGAAAGCTTTCTTT
many | TRBJ1-2 | 14 | TRBD1 | TRBV7-9 | CASSMRTGLFGYTF | TGTGCCAGCAGCATGCGGACAGGCCTGTTTGGCTACACCTTC
many | TRBJ2-3 | 15 | . | TRBV3-1 | CASSQVLAQIHTQYF | TGTGCCAGCAGCCAAGTCTTGGCCCAGATCCATACGCAGTATTTT
many | TRBJ1-5 | 16 | . | TRBV4-1 | CASRSRTDLSNQPQHF | TGCGCCAGCAGATCGAGGACGGATCTTAGCAATCAGCCCCAGCATTTT
. | TRBJ2-3 | 20 | . | TRBV7-6 | CASSFYICTATGQSTDTQYF | .
many | TRBJ1-2 | 15 | TRBD1 | TRBV27 | CASSSDREANYGYTF | TGTGCCAGCAGTTCGGACAGGGAAGCTAACTATGGCTACACCTTC
medium-sized | TRBJ1-4 | 12 | . | TRBV5-5 | CASSLVNEKLFF | TGTGCCAGCAGCTTGGTTAATGAAAAACTGTTTTTT
few | TRBJ1-4 | 15 | TRBD1 | TRBV12-3/TRBV12-4 | CASSRGQGANEKLFF | TGTGCCAGCAGCCGCGGACAGGGAGCTAATGAAAAACTGTTTTTT
many | TRBJ2-7 | 16 | TRBD2 | TRBV15 | CATSRDWGLANHEQYF | TGTGCCACCAGCAGAGATTGGGGACTAGCGAACCACGAGCAGTACTTC
many | TRBJ2-7 | 15 | TRBD1 | TRBV6-2/TRBV6-3 | CASTYLGQGTYEQYF | TGTGCCAGCACGTACCTGGGACAGGGGACTTACGAGCAGTACTTC
many | TRBJ2-2 | 20 | . | TRBV20-1 | CSASDLGINPWDPNTGELFF | TGCAGTGCTAGCGACCTCGGGATAAACCCGTGGGACCCGAACACCGGGGAGCTGTTTTTT
many | TRBJ2-3 | 17 | . | TRBV20-1 | CSAPRGGGLLPTDTQYF | TGCAGTGCCCCGAGAGGGGGGGGGCTGCTTCCGACAGATACGCAGTATTTT
many | TRBJ2-7 | 11 | . | TRBV10-3 | CAIGEGYEQYF | TGTGCCATCGGTGAGGGCTACGAGCAGTACTTC
many | TRBJ1-1 | 15 | TRBD1 | TRBV5-1 | CASSRETGLGTEAFF | TGCGCCAGCAGCAGAGAGACAGGGCTGGGCACTGAAGCTTTCTTT
many | TRBJ1-6 | 14 | TRBD1 | TRBV6-6 | CASRPGQDNSPLHF | TGTGCCAGCAGGCCGGGACAGGATAATTCACCCCTCCACTTT
. | TRBJ2-4 | 19 | TRBD1 | TRBV7-2 | CASSLPRDRGQEAKNIQYF | TGTGCCAGCAGCTTACCACGGGACAGGGGGCAAGAGGCCAAAAACATTCAGTACTTC
many | TRBJ2-2 | 18 | . | TRBV9 | CASSVAQFGDVYTGELFF | TGTGCCAGCAGCGTAGCCCAGTTTGGGGACGTATACACCGGGGAGCTGTTTTTT
many | TRBJ1-1 | 13 | . | TRBV20-1 | CSSPGQMNTEAFF | TGCAGTTCGCCGGGACAAATGAACACTGAAGCTTTCTTT
many | TRBJ2-1 | 16 | TRBD2 | TRBV5-6 | CASSEETSGDYNEQFF | TGTGCCAGCAGCGAAGAGACTAGCGGGGACTACAATGAGCAGTTCTTC
many | TRBJ1-1 | 12 | . | TRBV7-8 | CASSPGRTEAFF | TGTGCCAGCAGCCCAGGACGCACTGAAGCTTTCTTT
many | TRBJ2-7 | 15 | TRBD2 | TRBV28 | CASESPGLARYEQYF | TGTGCCAGCGAGAGTCCGGGACTAGCGAGATACGAGCAGTACTTC
many | TRBJ1-2 | 15 | . | TRBV3-1 | CASSSSPGTNYGYTF | TGTGCCAGCAGCTCTAGCCCGGGGACTAACTATGGCTACACCTTC
many | TRBJ2-3 | 15 | TRBD1 | TRBV20-1 | CSARDSDRGLDTQYF | TGCAGTGCTAGAGATTCGGACAGGGGGCTAGATACGCAGTATTTT
many | TRBJ2-1 | 14 | TRBD1 | TRBV28 | CASEGQGNYNEQFF | TGTGCCAGCGAAGGACAGGGCAACTACAATGAGCAGTTCTTC
many | TRBJ2-2 | 15 | . | TRBV7-2 | CASSLRPGYGWELFF | TGTGCCAGCAGCTTAAGGCCGGGGTATGGGTGGGAGCTGTTTTTT
many | TRBJ2-2 | 16 | . | TRBV5-1 | CASSLAGGNPTGELFF | TGCGCCAGCAGCTTGGCGGGGGGCAACCCCACCGGGGAGCTGTTTTTT
many | TRBJ2-1 | 16 | TRBD2 | TRBV6-6 | CASSHLRLASHNEQFF | TGTGCCAGCAGTCACCTCCGACTAGCGAGCCACAATGAGCAGTTCTTC
many | TRBJ2-3 | 10 | TRBD2 | TRBV20-1 | CGGGTDTQYF | TGCGGGGGGGGCACAGATACGCAGTATTTT
many | TRBJ2-3 | 13 | . | TRBV6-4 | CASSTLSTDTQYF | TGTGCCAGCAGTACCCTCAGCACAGATACGCAGTATTTT
many | TRBJ2-7 | 15 | TRBD2 | TRBV4-1 | CASSQATSGLYEQYF | TGCGCCAGCAGCCAAGCTACTAGCGGGTTATACGAGCAGTACTTC
many | TRBJ1-1 | 13 | . | TRBV9 | CASSADTNTEAFF | TGTGCCAGCAGCGCCGACACGAACACTGAAGCTTTCTTT
many | TRBJ2-1 | 13 | . | TRBV20-1 | CSARDGGFNEQFF | TGCAGTGCTAGAGATGGGGGCTTCAATGAGCAGTTCTTC
many | TRBJ2-3 | 18 | TRBD1 | TRBV20-1 | CSATQGADRGLSTDTQYF | TGCAGTGCTACCCAGGGGGCAGACAGGGGGCTCAGCACAGATACGCAGTATTTT
many | TRBJ1-1 | 14 | TRBD1 | TRBV12-3/TRBV12-4 | CASRKGQGNTEAFF | TGTGCCAGCAGGAAGGGACAGGGAAACACTGAAGCTTTCTTT
many | TRBJ2-1 | 16 | TRBD2 | TRBV4-1 | CASSRFSGGPYNEQFF | TGCGCCAGCAGCCGATTTAGCGGGGGCCCCTACAATGAGCAGTTCTTC
many | TRBJ2-1 | 15 | TRBD2 | TRBV5-1 | CASSLTSGGLNEQFF | TGCGCCAGCAGCTTAACTAGCGGGGGGTTAAATGAGCAGTTCTTC
many | TRBJ2-2 | 16 | . | TRBV7-8 | CASSLKRSPITGELFF | TGTGCCAGCAGCTTAAAAAGGAGCCCGATCACCGGGGAGCTGTTTTTT
. | TRBJ2-3 | 16 | TRBD1 | TRBV7-2 | CASILAMGQRGSTQYF | TGTGCCAGCATCTTAGCGATGGGACAGCGAGGTTCTACGCAGTATTTT
many | TRBJ1-2 | 14 | . | TRBV20-1 | CSARPQGNNYGYTF | TGCAGTGCTAGACCTCAGGGGAATAACTATGGCTACACCTTC